This TCR beta chain was sequenced for a study of blood T cells in healthy people across ages. A second PCR of 7 to 11 cycles used a sample-barcoded 5' primer and a J-beta primer mix. TCRdb reprocessed the 5' RACE reads with MiXCR, giving one entry per CDR3 protein. The sample has about 640,000 distinct CDR3 sequences; 58% are singletons. The CDR3 spans 14 residues. Germline trimming cut 6 bases from V and 8 bases from J; bases unmatched to any gene: 5. Per germline, CDR1 MDHEN and CDR2 SYDVKM. Healthy Caucasians from Russia aged about 6 to 90 served as donors. Each sample gave at least 6 million isolated PBMCs.

The chain uses TRBV28 and TRBJ2-1, with TRBD2 identical over 12 bases. Sample: blood. This TCR derives from a man aged 55 to 70 in good health. Here the CDR3 reads CASRPGLAGYEQFF. CDR3 sequence (DNA): TGTGCCAGCAGGCCCGGACTAGCGGGGTATGAGCAGTTCTTC.